The count of the clone carrying this T cell receptor beta chain is one. Deep-level running was used for the assay. Generated by immunoSEQ multiplex PCR, the TCRdb table keeps only in-frame clones and is missing some. The table has about 2 million clones, about 95% seen once; the top ten hold about 1.1%. The sample belongs to a study of shared clonotypes between healthy human individuals. Germline lookup yields CDR1 SNHLY and CDR2 FYNNEI. The CDR3 sequence is 14 residues long. Trimming removed 3 bases from V and 3 bases from J, with 11 bases in between. Naive CD8 isolation took CD45RO-negative cells positively selected for CCR7 and excluded terminally differentiated effector memory CD45RA+ cells. Healthy adults negative for HIV, lacking recent acute infections or vaccinations, served as donors.

This sequence joins TRBV2 and TRBJ2-5; no clear D. Material for sequencing was naive CD8+ T cells sorted from blood. The sequence derives from a man in his late teens or twenties in good health. For the CDR3, the DNA is TGTGCCAGCAGTGATCCGCCGAAGGAAGAGACCCAGTACTTC. This codes for CASSDPPKEETQYF.